This T cell receptor beta chain was captured by sequencing in a study of OX40 agonist ivuxolimab in advanced cancers. Study overall: Ivuxolimab, an agonistic anti-OX40 (CD134) antibody, was given to patients. Two patients with cutaneous melanoma and one with hepatocellular carcinoma, three in total, showed partial responses.

Repertoires were generated with immunoSEQ multiplex PCR, while TCRdb's copy carries only in-frame clones and drops some. Here the sample spans fewer than 85,000 clones, about nine tenths being singletons. The CDR3 is made up of 14 amino acids. Trimming stripped 8 bases from V and 0 bases from J, with 14 bases between. Germline V lookup: CDR1 MDHEN, CDR2 SYDVKM. The receptor's source is an adult with an advanced solid tumor such as melanoma, head and neck, liver or kidney cancer. The chain has TRBV28 and TRBJ2-7, with D tentatively TRBD2 (6 bases). Specimen: CD4+ or CD8+ T cells sorted from blood, collected in a trial of the OX40 agonist ivuxolimab. CDR3 protein: CASSGRRGSYEQYF. The CDR3 DNA follows: TGTGCCAGCTCTGGCAGGAGGGGCTCCTACGAGCAGTACTTC.